Sequencing of this TCR beta chain was carried out in a study of blood T cell repertoires in COVID-19. Overall study: The cDNA or gDNA used as material had been derived from T cells, B-cell-depleted T cells, or PBMCs.

This clone came up once. CDR3 length: 13 amino acids. V gave up 5 bases and J gave up 7 bases, with 14 bases separating them. Germline V gene sequence: CDR1 MNHEY, CDR2 SVGEGT. Libraries were prepared by immunoSEQ multiplex PCR; TCRdb keeps only in-frame clonotypes and omits some of them. The table shows hundreds of thousands of clones, with 80% to 90% occurring only once. This receptor was identified in an elderly woman with COVID-19, enrolled during active disease. The chain couples TRBV6-2 or TRBV6-3 to TRBJ1-2; D is perhaps TRBD1 (5 bases). Sequenced: peripheral blood. The CDR3 sequence is CASSKWGLLGYTF. The CDR3 nucleotides are TGTGCCAGCAGTAAGTGGGGCCTCCTTGGCTACACCTTC.